The clone carrying this T cell receptor (beta chain) was counted between two and nine times. Its antigen is as yet unknown. Trimming took 4 bases from V and 0 from J, leaving 10 bases between them. CDR3 length equals 13 residues. Germline CDR1 and CDR2: SQVTM and ANQGSEA. This sample stems from a study of T-cell memory formation after mild COVID-19. TCRdb re-called the 5' RACE reads with MiXCR, one entry per CDR3 protein. The sample holds 92,000 or so distinct CDR3 sequences, about 15% seen once. Regarding the study as a whole: Contracting CD4+ clones sat mainly in CM and EM; CD8+ in EMRA.

Sequenced input: PBMCs or a T cell subset sorted from them (not recorded which). This chain uses TRBV29-1 with TRBJ2-7; D is uncertain. The sequence came from a young man who had mild COVID-19 (a few samples of this study predate the infection). Cell type and time point are not known. CDR3: CSVVDGDSYEQYF. In nucleotides, the CDR3 is TGCAGCGTTGTAGATGGGGACTCCTACGAGCAGTACTTC.